These 20 T cell receptor beta chains were sequenced from one sample in a study of identical twins. TCRdb recomputed calls from the 5' RACE reads with MiXCR, one row per CDR3 protein. The data hold more than 1.5 million distinct CDR3 sequences, with less than 35% observed a single time. Sequences were obtained from cord blood. These receptors all stem from a newborn girl in good health.

In this sample, this clonotype turned up a few times. This chain connects TRBV7-8 to TRBJ1-1; no clear D. Per germline, CDR1 SGHVS and CDR2 FQNEAQ. V lost 4 bases and J lost 7, with 10 bases in between. The CDR3 contains 12 residues. The CDR3 region is CASSSHLGEAFF. CDR3 sequence (DNA): TGTGCCAGCAGCTCGCACCTCGGTGAAGCTTTCTTT.

V is TRBV27 and J is TRBJ2-5; 8 bases line up with TRBD2. J was trimmed by 11 bases and V by 7 bases; bases with no gene match: 15. The CDR3 consists of 14 residues. CDR1 is MNHEY, CDR2 SMNVEV, per germline (reference sequence). CDR3 bases: TGTGCCAGCAAATGGGCGGGAGGCGGAAATGAGCAGTACTTC. This sequence encodes CASKWAGGGNEQYF.

This chain joins TRBV12-3 or TRBV12-4 and TRBJ2-2; 11 nucleotides line up with TRBD2. V dropped 6 bases and J dropped 3; count of bases not matched to a gene: 3. CDR3 length: 15 amino acids. The CDR3 reads CASRSSGRYTGELFF. CDR3 bases: TGTGCCAGCAGATCTAGCGGGAGGTACACCGGGGAGCTGTTTTTT.

The V and J genes are TRBV28 and TRBJ2-3; D ambiguous. CDR3 size: 15 residues. Germline V gene data show CDR1 as MDHEN and CDR2 as SYDVKM. The V end was cut by 5 bases, the J end by 2 bases, with 14 bases between. The CDR3 bases are TGTGCCAGCAGTCTGCTTCGGCCCACCACAGATACGCAGTATTTT. It encodes CASSLLRPTTDTQYF.

This clonotype occurred a few times. The chain employs TRBV20-1 and TRBJ2-1; TRBD2 matches 7 bases. J gave up 4 bases and V 5 bases, and 11 bases lay outside the gene matches. CDR1 DFQATT and CDR2 SNEGSKA come from the germline V gene (reference sequence). The CDR3 consists of 15 residues. The CDR3 loop is CSAGKRETLYNEQFF. The CDR3 DNA reads as TGCAGTGCTGGAAAGCGGGAAACCTTGTACAATGAGCAGTTCTTC.

In this sample, this clonotype turned up many times. Relative to the germline gene, one junction end is altered; a read error may explain this. The J gene is TRBJ2-4, the V gene TRBV5-1, with D uncertain. Germline-derived CDR1 and CDR2 are SGHRS and YFSETQ. This CDR3 is built from 11 residues. The DNA of the CDR3 is TGTGCCAGCAGTTTAGGGAACATTCAGTACTTC. It yields the protein CASSLGNIQYF.

On this clonotype itself: No DNA is shown, since the ends of the CDR3 on it are uncertain; the CDR3 is the one TCRdb lists. V usage is TRBV3-1 and J usage is TRBJ2-1; the table gives TRBD1 as D, unverified against the DNA. CDR1 LGHDT and CDR2 YNNKEL come from the germline V gene (reference sequence). With termini counted, the CDR3 has 17 amino acids. The CDR3 spells CASSRIRARGATDEQFF.

The chain couples TRBV3-1 to TRBJ2-7, with TRBD2 matching 9 bases. Germline V gene lookup returns CDR1 LGHDT and CDR2 YNNKEL (reference sequence). The CDR3 spans 15 residues. The trim removed 2 bases at V and 2 bases at J, leaving 4 bases unmatched. Here the CDR3 reads CASSQLAGRPYEQYF. CDR3 sequence (DNA): TGTGCCAGCAGCCAACTAGCGGGGCGACCCTACGAGCAGTACTTC.

A note on this clonotype: This may be a read error, as it is one base from a much larger clone. This rearrangement joins TRBV9 to TRBJ2-3; tentatively, D is TRBD1 (6 bases). This CDR3 has 13 amino acids. Trimming shortened V by 0 bases and J by 8 bases, and 10 bases separated the two germline ends. The V gene's germline CDR1 is SGDLS and CDR2 YYNGEE. CDR3 bases: TGTGCCAGCAGCGTAGACAGGGCAGGTACGCAGTATTTT. Its translation is CASSVDRAGTQYF.

The V and J genes are TRBV20-1 and TRBJ2-1; TRBD1 aligns across 10 bases. Germline trimming cut 3 bases from V and 7 bases from J; bases unmatched to any gene: 15. The CDR3 runs 17 residues. CDR1 is DFQATT and CDR2 is SNEGSKA in the germline V gene (reference sequence). CDR3 in DNA: TGCAGTGCTAGGTTCTCATGGGACAGGGGTGGTGTAAATGAGCAGTTCTTC. It is translated as CSARFSWDRGGVNEQFF.

The CDR3 is CASSQVETGTRGSYNEQFF. The CDR3 DNA sequence: TGTGCCAGCAGCCAAGTGGAAACCGGGACTAGAGGCTCCTACAATGAGCAGTTCTTC. V is TRBV14 and J is TRBJ2-1, with 8 bases matching TRBD2. The V segment lost 1 base and the J segment 0 bases; nucleotides outside the gene matches: 11. Germline V gene data show CDR1 as SGHDN and CDR2 as FVKESK. The CDR3 has 19 residues.

The genes are TRBV4-2 and TRBJ1-5, with TRBD1 matching 8 bases. There are 18 residues in the CDR3. V lost 0 bases, J lost 4 bases, and 11 bases stayed unmatched. Germline-derived CDR1 and CDR2 are LGHNA and YNFKEQ. The CDR3 spells CASSQDWADRASNQPQHF. CDR3 nucleotide sequence: TGTGCCAGCAGCCAAGATTGGGCGGACAGGGCCTCGAATCAGCCCCAGCATTTT.

At least ten counts were recorded for this clonotype. J is TRBJ2-1 and V is TRBV5-1, with TRBD2 identical over 8 bases. Germline lookup yields CDR1 SGHRS and CDR2 YFSETQ. The length of the CDR3 is 15 residues. V lost 1 base and J lost 4; bases outside the gene matches: 4. CDR3 protein: CASSLSGGRYNEQFF. The CDR3 coding sequence is TGCGCCAGCAGCTTGAGCGGGGGAAGATACAATGAGCAGTTCTTC.

This chain links TRBV7-2 with TRBJ2-7; a weak D match, TRBD2 (6 bases). The ends were cut back, 2 bases at V and 4 bases at J, with 15 bases in the middle. The CDR3 contains 15 residues. Germline V gene data show CDR1 as SGHTA and CDR2 as FQGNSA. The CDR3 coding sequence is TGTGCCAGCAGCTTACCCGCGGGATCCGGTTACGAGCAGTACTTC. This sequence encodes CASSLPAGSGYEQYF.

V usage is TRBV3-1 and J usage is TRBJ1-2; 8 nucleotides align to TRBD1. V dropped 2 bases and J dropped 0; count of bases not matched to a gene: 8. The CDR3 consists of 17 residues. CDR1 is LGHDT and CDR2 is YNNKEL in the germline V gene (reference sequence). Here the CDR3 DNA reads TGTGCCAGCAGCCAACTAAAGACAGGGGCCCCTAACTATGGCTACACCTTC. Encoded protein: CASSQLKTGAPNYGYTF.

The CDR3 loop reads CASRTGTANTGELFF. The CDR3 DNA reads TGTGCCAGCAGGACCGGGACGGCGAACACCGGGGAGCTGTTTTTT. This rearrangement joins TRBV6-1 to TRBJ2-2; TRBD1 or TRBD2 may be the D gene (5 bases each). Germline CDR1 is MNHNS and CDR2 is SASEGT. Trimming removed 6 bases at V and 0 bases at J, with 11 bases between. This CDR3 spans 15 amino acids.

This rearrangement joins TRBV20-1 to TRBJ2-1; D unclear. The CDR3 is 15 residues long. Germline-derived CDR1 and CDR2 are DFQATT and SNEGSKA (reference sequence). V lost 0 bases and J lost 5, with 14 bases in between. The CDR3 sequence: CSARESITDHNEQFF. DNA for the CDR3: TGCAGTGCTAGAGAATCCATTACCGACCACAATGAGCAGTTCTTC.

In its sample, this clonotype was seen once. This sequence joins TRBV11-2 and TRBJ2-4, with 16 bases lining up with TRBD2. Germline V gene sequence: CDR1 SGHAT, CDR2 FQNNGV. J was trimmed by 13 bases and V by 5 bases; bases with no gene match: 11. The CDR3 is made up of 16 amino acids. Here the CDR3 DNA reads TGTGCCAGCAGCCCTATTACGGGACTAGCGGGAGGGGAGCAGTACTTC. Residues: CASSPITGLAGGEQYF.

The chain combines TRBV12-3 or TRBV12-4 with TRBJ1-6; TRBD1 is a possible D gene (6 bases). There are 18 residues in the CDR3. V lost 4 bases and J 0 bases, leaving 16 bases between the germline ends. As DNA, the CDR3 is TGTGCCAGCAGTTCTCCGACAGGCTACAGCTCCTATAATTCACCCCTCCACTTT. Its translation: CASSSPTGYSSYNSPLHF.

Only a few counts were recorded for this clonotype. The chain links TRBV20-1 to TRBJ2-1, with TRBD2 matching 11 bases. Germline V gives CDR1 DFQATT, CDR2 SNEGSKA (reference sequence). The CDR3 runs to 17 residues. The V gene end was trimmed by 3 bases and the J gene end by 5 bases; junction bases not matched to a gene: 12. The CDR3 sequence: CSASETPGLAVHNEQFF. The CDR3 DNA follows: TGCAGTGCTAGTGAGACCCCGGGACTAGCGGTACACAATGAGCAGTTCTTC.